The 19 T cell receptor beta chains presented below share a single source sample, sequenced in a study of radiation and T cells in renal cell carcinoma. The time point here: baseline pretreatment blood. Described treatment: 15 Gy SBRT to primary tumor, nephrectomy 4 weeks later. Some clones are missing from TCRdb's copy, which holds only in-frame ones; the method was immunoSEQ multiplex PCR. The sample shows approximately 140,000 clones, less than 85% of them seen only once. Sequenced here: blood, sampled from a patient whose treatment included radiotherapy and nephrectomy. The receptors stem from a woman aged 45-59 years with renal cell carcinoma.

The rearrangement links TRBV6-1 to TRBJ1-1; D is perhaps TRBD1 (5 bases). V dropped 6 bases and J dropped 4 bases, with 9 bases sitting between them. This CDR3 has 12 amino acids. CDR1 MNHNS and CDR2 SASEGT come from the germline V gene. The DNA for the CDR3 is TGTGCCAGCAGCCAAGACAGCACTGAAGCTTTCTTT. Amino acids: CASSQDSTEAFF.

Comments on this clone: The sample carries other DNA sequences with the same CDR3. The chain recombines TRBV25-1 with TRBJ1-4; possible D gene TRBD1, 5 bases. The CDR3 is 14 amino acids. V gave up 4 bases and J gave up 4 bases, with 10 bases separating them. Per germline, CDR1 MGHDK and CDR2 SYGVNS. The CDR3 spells CASSVGGLNEKLFF. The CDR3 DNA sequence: TGTGCCAGCAGTGTTGGGGGTCTTAATGAAAAACTGTTTTTT. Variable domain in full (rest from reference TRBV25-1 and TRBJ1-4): EADIYQTPRYLVIGTGKKITLECSQTMGHDKMYWYQQDPGMELHLIHYSYGVNSTEKGDLSSESTVSRIRTEHFPLTLESARPSHTSQYLCASSVGGLNEKLFFGSGTQLSVL.

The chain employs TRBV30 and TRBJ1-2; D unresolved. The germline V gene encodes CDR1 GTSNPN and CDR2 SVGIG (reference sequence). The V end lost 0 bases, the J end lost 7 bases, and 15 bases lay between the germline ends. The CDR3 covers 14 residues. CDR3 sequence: CAWSVLSSVVGYTF. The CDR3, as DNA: TGTGCCTGGAGTGTGCTTAGTTCGGTTGTTGGCTACACCTTC.

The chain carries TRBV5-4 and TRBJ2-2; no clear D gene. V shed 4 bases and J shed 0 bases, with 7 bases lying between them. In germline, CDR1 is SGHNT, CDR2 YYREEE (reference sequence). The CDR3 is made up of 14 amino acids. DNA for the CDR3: TGTGCCAGCAGCCAAAGTGCGAACACCGGGGAGCTGTTTTTT. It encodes CASSQSANTGELFF.

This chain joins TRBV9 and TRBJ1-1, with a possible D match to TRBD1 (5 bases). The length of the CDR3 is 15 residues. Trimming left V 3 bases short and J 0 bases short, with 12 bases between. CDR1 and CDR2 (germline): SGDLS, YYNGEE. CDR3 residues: CASSAGEGMNTEAFF. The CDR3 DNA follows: TGTGCCAGCAGCGCCGGAGAGGGGATGAACACTGAAGCTTTCTTT.

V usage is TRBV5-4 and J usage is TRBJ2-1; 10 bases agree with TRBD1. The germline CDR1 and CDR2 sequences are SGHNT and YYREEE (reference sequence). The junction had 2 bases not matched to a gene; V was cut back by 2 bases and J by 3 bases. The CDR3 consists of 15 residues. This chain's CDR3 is CASSFGQGDYNEQFF. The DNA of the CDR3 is TGTGCCAGCAGCTTCGGACAGGGGGACTACAATGAGCAGTTCTTC.

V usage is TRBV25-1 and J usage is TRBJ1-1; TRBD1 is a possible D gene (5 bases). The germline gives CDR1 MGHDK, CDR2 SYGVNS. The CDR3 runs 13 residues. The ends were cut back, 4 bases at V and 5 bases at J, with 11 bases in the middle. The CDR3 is CASSAAGMTEAFF. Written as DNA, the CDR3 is TGTGCCAGCAGTGCTGCAGGGATGACTGAAGCTTTCTTT.

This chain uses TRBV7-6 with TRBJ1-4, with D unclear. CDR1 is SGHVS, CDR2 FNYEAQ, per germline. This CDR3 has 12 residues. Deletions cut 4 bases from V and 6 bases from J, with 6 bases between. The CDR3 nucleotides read TGTGCCAGCAGCTCATATTATGAAAAACTGTTTTTT. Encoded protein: CASSSYYEKLFF.

The CDR3 protein is CASSISSGGEAYEQYF. The CDR3, as DNA: TGTGCCAGCAGCATATCAAGCGGGGGCGAAGCCTACGAGCAGTACTTC. This chain connects TRBV7-6 to TRBJ2-7, with TRBD2 identical over 8 bases. The V and J ends lost 5 bases and 2 bases, in that order; junction bases with no gene match: 11. The CDR3 has 16 amino acids. CDR1 and CDR2 (germline): SGHVS, FNYEAQ.

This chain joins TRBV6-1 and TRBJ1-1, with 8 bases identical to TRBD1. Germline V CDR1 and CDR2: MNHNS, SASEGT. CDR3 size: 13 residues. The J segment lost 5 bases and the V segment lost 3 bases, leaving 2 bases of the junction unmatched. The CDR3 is CASSDRGRTEAFF. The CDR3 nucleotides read TGTGCCAGCAGTGACAGGGGGCGGACTGAAGCTTTCTTT.

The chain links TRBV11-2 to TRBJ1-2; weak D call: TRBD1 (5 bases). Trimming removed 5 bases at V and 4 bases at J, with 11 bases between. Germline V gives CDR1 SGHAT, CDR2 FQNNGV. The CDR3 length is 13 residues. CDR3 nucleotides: TGTGCCAGCAGCCGGGGGGAAGTCTATGGCTACACCTTC. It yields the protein CASSRGEVYGYTF.

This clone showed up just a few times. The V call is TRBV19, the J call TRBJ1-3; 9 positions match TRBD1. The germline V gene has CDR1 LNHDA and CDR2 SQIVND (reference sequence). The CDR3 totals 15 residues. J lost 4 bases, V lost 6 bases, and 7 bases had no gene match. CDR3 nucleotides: TGTGCCAGTAGAACAGGGGGCAGTATGGGAAACACCATATATTTT. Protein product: CASRTGGSMGNTIYF.

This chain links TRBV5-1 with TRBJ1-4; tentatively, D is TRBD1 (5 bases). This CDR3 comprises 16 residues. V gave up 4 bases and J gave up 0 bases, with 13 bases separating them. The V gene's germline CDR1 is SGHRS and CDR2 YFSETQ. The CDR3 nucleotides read TGCGCCAGCAGCCGCGGGACGACGGCAACTAATGAAAAACTGTTTTTT. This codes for CASSRGTTATNEKLFF.

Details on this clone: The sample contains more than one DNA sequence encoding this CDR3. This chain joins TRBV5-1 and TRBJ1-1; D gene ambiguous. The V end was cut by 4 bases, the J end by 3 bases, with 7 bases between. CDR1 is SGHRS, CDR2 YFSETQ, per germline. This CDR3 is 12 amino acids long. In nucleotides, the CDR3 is TGCGCCAGCAGCCTTACAGACACTGAAGCTTTCTTT. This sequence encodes CASSLTDTEAFF. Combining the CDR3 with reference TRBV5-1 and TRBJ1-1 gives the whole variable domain KAGVTQTPRYLIKTRGQQVTLSCSPISGHRSVSWYQQTPGQGLQFLFEYFSETQRNKGNFPGRFSGRQFSNSRSEMNVSTLELGDSALYLCASSLTDTEAFFGQGTRLTVV.

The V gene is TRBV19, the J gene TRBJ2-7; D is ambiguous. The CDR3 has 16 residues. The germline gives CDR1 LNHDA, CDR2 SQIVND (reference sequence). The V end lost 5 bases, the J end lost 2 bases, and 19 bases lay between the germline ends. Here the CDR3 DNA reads TGTGCCAGTAGTCGTGCCGGGTCAGGTGGACCCTACGAGCAGTACTTC. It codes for CASSRAGSGGPYEQYF.

The CDR3 spells CASSYGWNTEAFF. In nucleotides, the CDR3 is TGTGCCAGCAGTTACGGGTGGAACACTGAAGCTTTCTTT. The chain combines TRBV6-5 with TRBJ1-1; no clear D gene. The CDR3 is 13 amino acids. V shed 2 bases and J shed 1 base, with 5 bases lying between them. From germline, CDR1 is MNHEY and CDR2 SVGAGI.

The CDR3 protein is CASSDSANYGYTF. The DNA of the CDR3 is TGCGCCAGCAGTGATTCCGCGAACTATGGCTACACCTTC. V gene TRBV10-2 combines with J gene TRBJ1-2; D gene unclear. V was trimmed by 3 bases and J by 2 bases, leaving 7 bases between them. The CDR3 has 13 amino acids. Germline lookup yields CDR1 WSHSY and CDR2 SAAADI.

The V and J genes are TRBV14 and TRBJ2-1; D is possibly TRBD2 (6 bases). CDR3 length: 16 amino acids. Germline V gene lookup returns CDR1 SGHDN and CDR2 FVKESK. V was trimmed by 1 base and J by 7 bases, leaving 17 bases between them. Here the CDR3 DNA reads TGTGCCAGCAGCCAAGGTTTGACTAGTGGAGGGAATGAGCAGTTCTTC. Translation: CASSQGLTSGGNEQFF.

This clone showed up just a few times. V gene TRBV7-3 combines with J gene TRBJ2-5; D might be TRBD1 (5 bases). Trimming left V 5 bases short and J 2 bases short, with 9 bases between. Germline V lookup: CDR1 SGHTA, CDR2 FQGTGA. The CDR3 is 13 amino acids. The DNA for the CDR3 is TGTGCCAGCAGCACAGGTCAGCAAGAGACCCAGTACTTC. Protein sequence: CASSTGQQETQYF.